What follows are 9 T cell receptor beta chains derived from one specimen sequenced in a study of control samples from healthy donors and cancer patients. TCRdb's copy holds only in-frame clones and misses some; the assay was immunoSEQ multiplex PCR. The sample has about 150,000 clones, roughly 93% seen once; the top ten hold 2.4%. The sequencing input was blood. The source of these receptors is a man aged 45 to 65 in good health.

V and J are TRBV6-1 and TRBJ2-7, with D perhaps matching TRBD1 or TRBD2 (5 bases each). CDR1 MNHNS and CDR2 SASEGT come from the germline V gene. CDR3 length: 14 amino acids. V was clipped by 2 bases and J by 6 bases, with 14 bases between them. CDR3: CASSETPARGEQYF. DNA of the CDR3: TGTGCCAGCAGTGAAACCCCCGCGAGGGGCGAGCAGTACTTC.

J is TRBJ2-1 and V is TRBV4-1; 7 nucleotides match TRBD2. J lost 7 bases, V lost 0 bases, and 9 bases had no gene match. CDR1 is MGHRA and CDR2 is YSYEKL in the germline V gene. The CDR3 consists of 16 residues. The CDR3 DNA is TGCGCCAGCAGCCAAGACGGGAGGCCCTCTTGGAATGAGCAGTTCTTC. Translated, it gives CASSQDGRPSWNEQFF.

This sequence joins TRBV5-1 and TRBJ2-1; 11 nucleotides line up with TRBD2. The V gene end was trimmed by 2 bases and the J gene end by 4 bases; junction bases not matched to a gene: 8. The CDR3 contains 17 residues. Germline CDR1 is SGHRS and CDR2 is YFSETQ. The CDR3 DNA follows: TGCGCCAGCAGCTTCGCCCTGACTAGCGGGATATACAATGAGCAGTTCTTC. Its protein product is CASSFALTSGIYNEQFF.

This clone was observed a single time. This sequence joins TRBV6-1 and TRBJ2-3, with D maybe TRBD1 (5 bases). Germline V gene lookup returns CDR1 MNHNS and CDR2 SASEGT. There are 15 residues in the CDR3. Trimming pared 1 base from V and 6 bases from J, leaving 14 bases between. The chain's CDR3 is CASSEGQGRFDTQYF. The CDR3 coding sequence is TGTGCCAGCAGTGAAGGGCAGGGAAGGTTCGATACGCAGTATTTT.

This chain uses TRBV14 with TRBJ2-5, with 7 nucleotides matching TRBD1. CDR1 is SGHDN, CDR2 FVKESK, per germline. The CDR3 has 19 amino acids. V was clipped by 0 bases and J by 4 bases; unmatched bases: 17. Written as DNA, the CDR3 is TGTGCCAGCAGCCAAGACCGCCGACAACGAGGGGGCAGTCGAGAGACCCAGTACTTC. Protein sequence: CASSQDRRQRGGSRETQYF.

The J gene is TRBJ2-3, the V gene TRBV5-1; 9 bases fit TRBD1. The ends lost 4 bases at V and 2 bases at J; junction bases unmatched: 11. Germline V gene data show CDR1 as SGHRS and CDR2 as YFSETQ. The CDR3 length is 17 residues. The CDR3 DNA reads as TGCGCCAGCAGCCCAAACTCAGGGACAGGGATCACAGATACGCAGTATTTT. Amino acids: CASSPNSGTGITDTQYF.

CDR3 coding DNA: TGTGCCAGCTCACCTACAACAGATACGCAGTATTTT. This codes for CASSPTTDTQYF. The chain has TRBV18 and TRBJ2-3; D not resolved. The germline V gene has CDR1 KGHSH and CDR2 LQKENI. CDR3 length: 12 residues. Trimming took 3 bases from V and 3 from J, leaving 4 bases between them.

The chain is built from TRBV28 and TRBJ1-3, with D unclear. CDR1 is MDHEN, CDR2 SYDVKM, per germline. This CDR3 has 15 residues. Trimming took 8 bases from V and 0 from J, leaving 14 bases between them. DNA for the CDR3: TGTGCCAGCCAGCCCCCCAGTAGCTCTGGAAACACCATATATTTT. Protein product: CASQPPSSSGNTIYF.

The J gene is TRBJ1-5, the V gene TRBV30; 7 nucleotides line up with TRBD1. Germline CDR1 and CDR2: GTSNPN and SVGIG (reference sequence). This CDR3 contains 14 residues. With V trimmed by 3 bases and J by 1 base, 3 bases remained unmatched. CDR3 in DNA: TGTGCCTGGAGAGGACAGGCAAGCAATCAGCCCCAGCATTTT. It translates to CAWRGQASNQPQHF.